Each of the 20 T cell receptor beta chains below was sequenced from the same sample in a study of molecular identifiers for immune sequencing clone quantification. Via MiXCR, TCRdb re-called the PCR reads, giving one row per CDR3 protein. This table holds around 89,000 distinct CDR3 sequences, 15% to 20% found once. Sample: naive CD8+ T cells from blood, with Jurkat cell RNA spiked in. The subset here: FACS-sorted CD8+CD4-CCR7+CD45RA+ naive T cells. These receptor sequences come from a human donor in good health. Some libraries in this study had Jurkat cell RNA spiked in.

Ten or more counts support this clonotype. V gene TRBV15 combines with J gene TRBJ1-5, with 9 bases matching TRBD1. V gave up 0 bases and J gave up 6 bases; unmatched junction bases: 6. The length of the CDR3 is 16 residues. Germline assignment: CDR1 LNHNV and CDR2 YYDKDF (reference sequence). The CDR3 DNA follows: TGTGCCACCAGCAGAGATTTGGGACAGGGTGGTCAGCCCCAGCATTTT. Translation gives CATSRDLGQGGQPQHF.

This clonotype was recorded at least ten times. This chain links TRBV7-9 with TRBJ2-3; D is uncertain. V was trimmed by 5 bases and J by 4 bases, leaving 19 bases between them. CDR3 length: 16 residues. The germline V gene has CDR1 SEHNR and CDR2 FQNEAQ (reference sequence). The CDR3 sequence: CASSPRTAAVPDTQYF. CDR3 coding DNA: TGTGCCAGCAGCCCGCGTACCGCGGCAGTCCCAGATACGCAGTATTTT.

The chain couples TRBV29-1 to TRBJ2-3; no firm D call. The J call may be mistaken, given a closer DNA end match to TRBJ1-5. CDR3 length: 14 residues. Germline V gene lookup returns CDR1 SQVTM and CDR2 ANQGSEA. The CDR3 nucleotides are TGCAGCGTTGAATTTGTTTCTAGCACAGACACGCAGCATTTT. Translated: CSVEFVSSTDTQHF.

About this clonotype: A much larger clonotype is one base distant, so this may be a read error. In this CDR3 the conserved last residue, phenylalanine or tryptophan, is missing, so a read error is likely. The CDR3 coding sequence is TGTGCCAGCAGTCCCCGACCCCGGGACTACGAGCAGTACCTC. As protein: CASSPRPRDYEQYL. The chain links TRBV12-3 or TRBV12-4 to TRBJ2-7; weak D call: TRBD2 (5 bases). V lost 5 bases and J lost 3, with 14 bases in between. The length of the CDR3 is 14 residues.

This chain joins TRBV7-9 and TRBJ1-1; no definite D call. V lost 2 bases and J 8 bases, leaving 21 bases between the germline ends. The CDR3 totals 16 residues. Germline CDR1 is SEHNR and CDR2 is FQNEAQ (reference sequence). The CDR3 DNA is TGTGCCAGCAGCTTACGGTCAGCTCCGTTGGCGGACGAAGCTTTCTTT. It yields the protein CASSLRSAPLADEAFF.

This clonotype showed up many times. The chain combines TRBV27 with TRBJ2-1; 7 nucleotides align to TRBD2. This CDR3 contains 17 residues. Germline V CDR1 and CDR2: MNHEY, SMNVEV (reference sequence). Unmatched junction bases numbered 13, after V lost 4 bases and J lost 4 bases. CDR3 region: CASSSVLAAPTYNEQFF. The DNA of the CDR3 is TGTGCCAGCAGTTCGGTTCTAGCGGCGCCTACTTACAATGAGCAGTTCTTC.

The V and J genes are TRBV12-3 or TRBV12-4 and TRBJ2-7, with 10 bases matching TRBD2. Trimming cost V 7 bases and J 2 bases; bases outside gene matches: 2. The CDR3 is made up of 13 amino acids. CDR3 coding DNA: TGTGCCAGCACGCTAGCGGGAGCCTACGAGCAGTACTTC. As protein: CASTLAGAYEQYF.

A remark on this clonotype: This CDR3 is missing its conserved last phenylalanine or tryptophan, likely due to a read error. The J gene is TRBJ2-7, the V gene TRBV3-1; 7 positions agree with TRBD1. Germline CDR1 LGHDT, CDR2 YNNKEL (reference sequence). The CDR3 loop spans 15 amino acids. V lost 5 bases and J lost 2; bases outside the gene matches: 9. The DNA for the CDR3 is TGTGCCAGCAGCTTGGGACAGTCCCCAACCTACGAGCAGTACCTC. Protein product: CASSLGQSPTYEQYL.

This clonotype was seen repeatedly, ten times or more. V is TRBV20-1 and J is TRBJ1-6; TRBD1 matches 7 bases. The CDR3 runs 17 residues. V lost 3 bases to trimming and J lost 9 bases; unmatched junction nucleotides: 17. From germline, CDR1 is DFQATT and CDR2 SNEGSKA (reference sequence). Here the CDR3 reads CSASLKDRDSRGSPLHF. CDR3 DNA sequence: TGCAGTGCTAGCTTAAAGGACCGGGACAGCCGAGGTTCACCCCTCCACTTT.

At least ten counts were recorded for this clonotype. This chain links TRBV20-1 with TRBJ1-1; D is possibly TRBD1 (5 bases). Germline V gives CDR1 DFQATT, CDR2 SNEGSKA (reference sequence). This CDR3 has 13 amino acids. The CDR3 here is CRGRRGGNTEAFF. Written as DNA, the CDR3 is TGCAGGGGACGTAGGGGTGGGAACACTGAAGCTTTCTTT.

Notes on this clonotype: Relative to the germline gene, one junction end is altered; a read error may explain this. Here the CDR3 DNA reads TGCGCCAGCAGCCTGGACAGGGGAGTGATCCGGGAGCTGGTTTTT. It is translated as CASSLDRGVIRELVF. This chain uses TRBV5-1 with TRBJ2-2; 9 bases line up with TRBD1. Germline loops: CDR1 SGHRS, CDR2 YFSETQ. This CDR3 is 15 amino acids long.

The CDR3 spells CASSYGRDLRSGYTF. As DNA, the CDR3 is TGTGCCAGCAGTTACGGCCGGGACCTTCGGTCTGGCTACACCTTC. The J gene is TRBJ1-2, the V gene TRBV6-2 or TRBV6-3; tentative D call: TRBD1 (5 bases). V dropped 2 bases and J dropped 7 bases, with 17 bases sitting between them. The CDR3 is 15 residues long. Germline assignment: CDR1 MNHEY and CDR2 SVGEGT.

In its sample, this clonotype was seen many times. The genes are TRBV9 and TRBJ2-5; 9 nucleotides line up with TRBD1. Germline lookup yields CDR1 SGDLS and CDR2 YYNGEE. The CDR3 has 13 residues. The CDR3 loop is CGCKDRGGETQYF. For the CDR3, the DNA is TGTGGGTGTAAGGACAGGGGCGGAGAGACCCAGTACTTC.

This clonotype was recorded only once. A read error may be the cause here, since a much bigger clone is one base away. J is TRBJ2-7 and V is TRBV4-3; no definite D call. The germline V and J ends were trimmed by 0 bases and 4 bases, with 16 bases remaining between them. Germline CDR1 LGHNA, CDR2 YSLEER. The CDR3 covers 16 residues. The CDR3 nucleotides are TGCGCCAGCAGCCAAGATCCAGCAGTGAATCTTTACGAGCAGTACTTC. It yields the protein CASSQDPAVNLYEQYF.

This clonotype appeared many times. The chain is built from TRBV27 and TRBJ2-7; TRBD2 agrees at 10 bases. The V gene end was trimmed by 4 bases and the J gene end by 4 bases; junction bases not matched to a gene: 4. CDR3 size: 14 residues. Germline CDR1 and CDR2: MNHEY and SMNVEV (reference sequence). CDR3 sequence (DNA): TGTGCCAGCAGTTCCTCAGCGGGGGGGTACGAGCAGTACTTC. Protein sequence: CASSSSAGGYEQYF.

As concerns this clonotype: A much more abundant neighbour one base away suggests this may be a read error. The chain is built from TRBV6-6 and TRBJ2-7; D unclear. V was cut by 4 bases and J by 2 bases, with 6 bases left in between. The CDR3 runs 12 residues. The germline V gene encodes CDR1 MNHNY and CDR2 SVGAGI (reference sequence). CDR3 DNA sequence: TGTGCCAGCAGTTCTATAGCCTACGAGCAGTACTTC. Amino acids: CASSSIAYEQYF.

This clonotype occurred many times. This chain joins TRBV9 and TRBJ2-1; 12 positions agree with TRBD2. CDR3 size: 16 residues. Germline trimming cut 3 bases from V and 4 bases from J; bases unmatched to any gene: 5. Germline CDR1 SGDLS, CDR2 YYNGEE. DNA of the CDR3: TGTGCCAGCAGCGAGGACGGGACTAGCGGGTACAATGAGCAGTTCTTC. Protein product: CASSEDGTSGYNEQFF.

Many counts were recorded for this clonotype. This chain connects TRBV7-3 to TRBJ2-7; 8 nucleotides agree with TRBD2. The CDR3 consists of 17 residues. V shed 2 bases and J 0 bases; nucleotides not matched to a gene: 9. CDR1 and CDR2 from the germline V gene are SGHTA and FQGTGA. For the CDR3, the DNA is TGTGCCAGCAGCTTATGCGCCTCAGCGGGAGCCTCCTACGAGCAGTACTTC. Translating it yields CASSLCASAGASYEQYF.

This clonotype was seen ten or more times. This chain's CDR3 is CASSSRTGGSYEQYF. The CDR3 DNA is TGTGCCAGCAGTTCCCGGACAGGGGGTTCCTACGAGCAGTACTTC. V usage is TRBV6-2 or TRBV6-3 and J usage is TRBJ2-7; 10 nucleotides line up with TRBD1. Germline V gene data show CDR1 as MNHEY and CDR2 as SVGEGT. J lost 1 base, V lost 4 bases, and 4 bases had no gene match. The CDR3 runs 15 residues.

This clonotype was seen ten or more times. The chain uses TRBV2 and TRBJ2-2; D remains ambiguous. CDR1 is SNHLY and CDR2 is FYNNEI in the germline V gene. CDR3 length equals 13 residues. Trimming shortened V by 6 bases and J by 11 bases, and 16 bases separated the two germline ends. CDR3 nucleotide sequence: TGTGCCAGCAGAGGCTCACCCCCCGCCGAGCTGTTTTTT. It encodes CASRGSPPAELFF.